This T cell receptor (beta chain) was profiled in a study of cytomegalovirus exposure and HLA in healthy donors (dated by TCRdb to about 2017). General notes on the study: In an earlier analysis of some 610 of the donors, 276 Gb of sequence data and 117 million unique TCR beta sequences from about 179 million T cells were reported. The study aimed to test whether cataloging public T cell receptors could reveal signatures of past pathogen exposure. Every discovery cohort repertoire had been produced on one sequencing platform. Along with the approximately 700-subject first cohort, a separate validation cohort of roughly 110 different subjects was used. Around 300 gigabases of sequencing data and tens of millions of unique TCR sequences were included in an early release covering around 650 HLA-typed donors. Donor age, sex, ethnicity and CMV serostatus were collected together with the repertoire data. In a later analysis, previously published TCR beta repertoires from hundreds of donors were re-analyzed and high-resolution HLA genotyping was added so that TCR occurrence patterns could be studied. Both class I and class II loci were covered by HLA typing, at four-digit resolution. Among some 410 genotyped donors of the cohort, an average of about 240,000 unique TCR beta nucleotide sequences were sequenced per donor, around a sixth of them non-productive. An earlier analysis of more than 450 of the donors used high-throughput TCR beta sequencing to judge whether each TCR beta V gene segment behaved as functional or pseudogenic. Five DR-DQ haplotypes were treated as single units for association and clustering because of strong linkage in the cohort. Typing coverage varied by locus: about 629-640 donors for A, B, C, DRB1 and DQB1; approximately 520 for DQA1; more than 600 for DPA1; more than 450 for DPB1. High-throughput TCR immunosequencing, statistical association of individual TCRs with disease status, and machine learning were combined to predict cytomegalovirus infection status. Rather than drawing on any new phenotypic data, the later analysis identified candidate immune exposures from TCR beta sequences and the way those sequences occurred across donors. Genome-wide SNP genotypes for about 65% of the roughly 670 donors were used in a later genetic analysis, which treated that subset as a discovery cohort. The genetic ancestry cluster associated with self-reported Caucasian donors included over 80% of the 300 to 400 genotyped donors. Using immunosequencing, the study profiled T cell repertoires from fewer than 700 subjects and related those repertoires to cytomegalovirus serostatus.

Findings and caveats that apply to the study as a whole: Most TCR sequences were seen in very few donors, while some public TCRs were found in many individuals. In a later analysis, the rate of TCR association differed among HLA loci, with DRB1 alleles having the most associated TCRs and HLA-C alleles having the fewest. A cluster of highly shared sequence variants was judged likely to represent a technical artifact of the sequencing pipeline. In a later analysis, HLA-associated TCR beta chains showed more clonal expansion and lower generation probabilities than non-associated chains that were equally common. Only TCR beta chains were sequenced in this cohort, and the absence of alpha or paired-chain data limited detectable features. A further reported finding was that TCR beta sequences accurately predicted the HLA-A and HLA-B alleles for most subjects in the first cohort. An association between a missense DCLRE1C variant and V-gene and J-gene trimming of TCR beta chains was found in a later genetic analysis and replicated in an independent cohort. Strong co-occurrence of HLA alleles, especially DR and DQ, made assigning TCR associations to individual alleles difficult. It was suggested by the authors that the approach could potentially be generalized to other disease states and immunological phenotypes. Broadly in line with IMGT annotations, most TCR beta V segments showed up in productive rearrangements about 87% or about 30% of the time in an earlier analysis of several hundred of the donors. According to a later analysis, parvovirus B19, influenza, CMV and Epstein-Barr virus appeared linked to several top co-occurrence clusters. For the cohort, immune exposure information was limited to CMV serostatus. A later genetic analysis reported fewer N-insertions in productive TCRs among donors in an Asian-associated ancestry cluster than the roughly 700-donor mean. The study gave a list of 150 to 200 TCR beta chains associated with cytomegalovirus. In a later analysis, most CMV-associated TCR beta chains were found to appear HLA-restricted, with HLA associations seemingly driven largely by CMV exposure. Linkage disequilibrium might explain the correlated functional status among segregating V segments, but an unknown experimental factor could not be excluded. Some IMGT-functional V segments, including TRBV6-2 and TRBV6-3, could not be told apart with the 87-base-pair reads, so those segments were excluded. Because HLA typing was unavailable for some donors at each locus, only the typed subset was used in association tests. In vitro tests confirmed that three of the cytomegalovirus-associated TCR beta chains recognize cytomegalovirus antigens. At a false discovery rate of 0.05, a later analysis linked roughly 17,000 TCR beta sequences to specific HLA alleles. In both the original and validation cohorts, the classifier was reported to diagnose cytomegalovirus status with high specificity and sensitivity. Some 15 rarely observed V segments, including chromosome 9 orphons, were excluded from the earlier analysis of several hundred of the donors because counts were too low. The presence/absence analyses assumed that sequencing depth was roughly uniform across donors, and that assumption may not be true.

Trimming removed 5 bases from V and 7 bases from J; the gene matches leave 16 bases unexplained. From cysteine to phenylalanine, the CDR3 is 17 amino acids long. Only CDR3 DNA is held: 51 bases, read in frame from base 1. As encoded in the germline V gene, CDR1 is SGHVS while CDR2 is FNYEAQ. The cohort was made up of approximately 670 healthy bone marrow donors. All cohort members were sampled while nominally healthy, although unrecorded immune exposures were likely present. The donor tested CMV seropositive and was one of the 289 seropositive cohort members. A peripheral blood sample was provided by each donor, and peripheral blood mononuclear cells were used for TCR beta sequencing. Genomic DNA was extracted from the blood cell samples with the Qiagen DNeasy Blood Extraction Kit. As regards this clone: What this receptor recognizes is not known. No much larger clone exists at a distance of one base, and base qualities are not known.

Receptor amplification or capture employed the immunoSEQ multiplex PCR assay. For the multiplex PCR, a mixture combining 60 forward primers for TCR Vbeta segments and 13 reverse primers for TCR Jbeta segments was used. A multiplex PCR assay on genomic DNA amplified the CDR3 region of rearranged TCR beta genes. The amplified TCR beta libraries were sequenced on the Illumina HiSeq System as 87-base-pair reads. The authors processed their data as follows. In a later analysis, roughly 80 million unique TCR beta chains were counted across the approximately 670 repertoires, and roughly 9.9 million of these chains were shared by at least two donors. Raw reads were error-corrected and collapsed into unique sequences by a nearest-neighbor algorithm in which closely related sequences were merged to remove PCR and sequencing errors. Alignment of CDR3 sequences to IMGT reference sequences was used to assign V, D and J gene segments. For a sequence to be retained, at least a six-nucleotide match to both a V gene segment and a J gene segment was required. A rearrangement was called productive if the CDR3 had no stop codons and remained in frame with V and J, and every other rearrangement was called non-productive. Following IMGT convention, CDR3 was defined as the stretch from the second conserved V-encoded cysteine up to the conserved J-encoded phenylalanine. The earlier analysis of 587 of the donors excluded sequences that lacked an unambiguous match to a single V gene segment. An earlier analysis of 500 to 700 of the donors classified V segments as functional when productive rearrangements were above 56.7% and as segregating when the standard deviation between donors was above 5%. To diagnose cytomegalovirus status from the catalog of TCR beta chain sequences, a statistical classification framework was built. V and J gene assignment, in a later analysis, came from comparing TCR nucleotide sequences with IMGT/GENE-DB human TR gene sequences. Using the TCRdist pipeline, a later analysis assigned CDR3 sequences along with most-parsimonious VDJ recombination scenarios. In a later analysis, each TCR beta chain was defined by its CDR3 amino acid sequence together with its V-gene family, and reads without a unique V-gene family were excluded. A later analysis removed roughly 590 highly shared, low-generation-probability nucleotide sequences to deal with suspected cross-contamination and a sequencing artifact. A later analysis calculated a clonal expansion index for each public chain from normalized within-repertoire ranks of inferred template counts. In a later analysis, generation probabilities were computed using a VDJ recombination model fitted to out-of-frame rearrangements, and the results were checked against IGoR. A later analysis scored TCR-TCR, TCR-HLA and TCR-CMV co-occurrence with hypergeometric tests, applying a repertoire-size bias correction to TCR pairs. To estimate false discovery rates, a later analysis permuted the HLA or CMV assignments 20 times. In a later analysis, co-occurring TCRs were grouped with DBSCAN, and TCRdist sequence similarity was added when clustering was performed within HLA-allele-positive subsets. For co-occurrence clustering, repertoires with fewer than 30,000 or more than 120,000 public chains were excluded, along with roughly five repertoires with anomalous nucleotide sharing. TCRdb provides this immuneACCESS table in a form limited to in-frame rearrangements. Some clones are lacking; in checked studies, under half of them reflect an unresolved V gene, and why the rest are absent is not known. V, J and clone size derive from that table, while D and trimming were established from the DNA sequence. In all, the sample holds about 120,000 clones, and 50% to 65% of those were seen once. Together, the top ten hold roughly 9% of the sample.

This clonotype was obtained from a woman between 40 and 50 years old in good health and CMV-seropositive. The source material was PBMCs. The chain is made from TRBV7-6 and TRBJ2-3, and TRBD1 matches 9 of the central bases. The sequenced DNA: TGTGCCAGCAGCGAAGGGACAGGGCTTGGTGGAGGAAATACGCAGTATTTT. Its translation reads: CASSEGTGLGGGNTQYF. Supplemented by the reference TRBV7-6 and TRBJ2-3 proteins around the CDR3, the complete variable domain is GAGVSQSPRYKVTKRGQDVALRCDPISGHVSLYWYRQALGQGPEFLTYFNYEAQQDKSGLPNDRFSAERPEGSISTLTIQRTEQRDSAMYRCASSEGTGLGGGNTQYFGPGTRLTVL.